The clone carrying this T cell receptor beta chain was detected a few times. V shed 3 bases, J shed 1 base, and the junction held 2 bases outside the gene matches. The germline V gene encodes CDR1 SQVTM and CDR2 ANQGSEA. This CDR3 region has 14 residues. This sample was taken from a study of blood T cells in healthy people across ages. For the second PCR, which ran for roughly 7 to 11 cycles, a sample-barcoded 5' primer and a J-beta primer mix were used. TCRdb fed the 5' RACE reads into MiXCR, producing one record per CDR3 protein. The sample contains hundreds of thousands of distinct CDR3 sequences, 49% of which appear only once.

This TCR was sampled from an older woman in good health. The sequenced material came from blood. The chain is built from TRBV29-1 and TRBJ2-3; 9 bases are shared with TRBD2. The CDR3 reads CSVEASGGTDTQYF. CDR3 nucleotide sequence: TGCAGCGTTGAGGCTAGCGGGGGCACAGATACGCAGTATTTT.